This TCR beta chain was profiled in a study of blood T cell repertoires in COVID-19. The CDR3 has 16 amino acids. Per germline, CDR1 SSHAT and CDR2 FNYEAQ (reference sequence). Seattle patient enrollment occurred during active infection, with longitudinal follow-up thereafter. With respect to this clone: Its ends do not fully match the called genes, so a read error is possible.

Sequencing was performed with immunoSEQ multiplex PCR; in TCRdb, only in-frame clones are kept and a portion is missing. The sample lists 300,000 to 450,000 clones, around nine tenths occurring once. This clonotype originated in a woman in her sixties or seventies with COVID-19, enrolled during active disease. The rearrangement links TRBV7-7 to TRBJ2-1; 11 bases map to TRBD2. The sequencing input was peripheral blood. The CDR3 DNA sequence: TGTGCTAGCAGCCGAACTAGCGGGGGTTCCTACAATGAGCAGTTCTTC. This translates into CASSRTSGGSYNEQFF. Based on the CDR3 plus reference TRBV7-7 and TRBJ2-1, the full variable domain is GAGVSQSPRYKVTKRGQDVTLRCDPISSHATLYWYQQALGQGPEFLTYFNYEAQPDKSGLPSDRFSAERPEGSISTLTIQRTEQRDSAMYRCASSRTSGGSYNEQFFGPGTRLTVL.